This T cell receptor beta chain is from a study of shared clonotypes between healthy human individuals. Terminally differentiated effector memory CD45RA+ cells were left out of the naive CD8 fraction, which was CD45RO-negative and positively selected for CCR7. Donors had no recently reported acute infections or vaccinations and were HIV-negative. Here immunoSEQ multiplex PCR was the method, and the copy in TCRdb shows in-frame clones only, minus some. The data hold about 2 million clones, with about 95% observed a single time. The length of the CDR3 is 13 residues. CDR1 and CDR2 from the germline V gene are SGDLS and YYNGEE. V was clipped by 0 bases and J by 7 bases, with 10 bases between them.

The source of this sequence is a man between 18 and 29 years old in good health. This sequence joins TRBV9 and TRBJ1-2; a possible D gene is TRBD1 (5 bases). Sequencing was done on a sample of naive CD8+ T cells sorted from blood. The CDR3 coding sequence is TGTGCCAGCAGCGTAGATCCGACAGTTGGCTACACCTTC. It specifies CASSVDPTVGYTF.